The T cell receptor (beta chain) described here comes from a study of blood T cells in healthy people across ages. Whole-study findings and limits: Long-lived donors carried more naive CD4+ cells and greater diversity than aged donors. Observed TCR beta diversity per million T cells went down as age went up. This fall followed a roughly linear course with age.

Together with a sample-barcoded 5' primer, a J-beta primer mix was included in a second PCR lasting 7 to 11 cycles. Any given sample supplied a minimum of 2.5 million CDR3-containing paired-end reads. Using its own MiXCR run on the 5' RACE reads, TCRdb lists one record per CDR3 protein. The sample consists of a few hundred thousand distinct CDR3 sequences, approximately 27% of them appearing once. Germline CDR1 reads SGHTA; CDR2 reads FQGNSA. The CDR3 is 16 residues long. Donors each provided about 9.5 milliliters of peripheral blood. This clonotype has just one count. Its antigen is undetermined. At one boundary the junction diverges from the germline segment, which might be a read error.

V usage is TRBV7-2 and J usage is TRBJ2-1; TRBD2 matches 13 bases. The J call may be in error: the DNA end matches TRBJ2-5 better. The sample taken for sequencing was blood. The source is a woman aged 70-85 years in good health. The CDR3, as DNA: TGTGCCGGCAGCTTAGGACTAGCGGGAGTCGGGGAGACCCAGTACTTC. It codes for CAGSLGLAGVGETQYF.